Below, 29 T cell receptor beta chains from the same sample are listed, as sequenced in a study of shared clonotypes between healthy human individuals. Measured with immunoSEQ multiplex PCR; TCRdb has only the in-frame clones, and not every one. This table holds about 1.4 million clones, roughly 97% found once. The sample consisted of naive CD4+ T cells sorted from blood. This sample's subset: CD45RA+ positively selected. These receptors all stem from a man under 40 in good health.

Comments on this clone: The identical CDR3 is also encoded by other nucleotide sequences in the sample. The chain carries TRBV5-1 and TRBJ2-5; D perhaps matches TRBD2 (5 bases). The CDR3 sequence is 14 residues long. V dropped 0 bases and J dropped 2 bases, with 8 bases sitting between them. CDR1 and CDR2 (germline): SGHRS, YFSETQ. The CDR3 DNA reads TGCGCCAGCAGCTTGGCGGGGAATCAAGAGACCCAGTACTTC. Its translation: CASSLAGNQETQYF.

This clone has more than one count but fewer than ten. The V gene is TRBV5-4, the J gene TRBJ2-1; TRBD1 might be the D (5 bases). V was trimmed by 7 bases and J by 7 bases, leaving 15 bases between them. Per the germline V gene, CDR1 is SGHNT and CDR2 is YYREEE (reference sequence). This CDR3 region has 13 residues. DNA of the CDR3: TGTGCCAGCGGTGGGGCCGCATCGAATGAGCAGTTCTTC. The encoded protein is CASGGAASNEQFF. The whole variable domain, remainder taken from reference TRBV5-4 and TRBJ2-1, is ETGVTQSPTHLIKTRGQQVTLRCSSQSGHNTVSWYQQALGQGPQFIFQYYREEENGRGNFPPRFSGLQFPNYSSELNVNALELDDSALYLCASGGAASNEQFFGPGTRLTVL.

This clone was recorded once. The DNA of the CDR3 is TGCGCCAGCAGCTTTGAGGCAGGGTTGGTGGTTAGAAGCAATCAGCCCCAGCATTTT. Its translation is CASSFEAGLVVRSNQPQHF. The genes are TRBV5-1 and TRBJ1-5; tentatively, D is TRBD1 (5 bases). CDR3 length equals 19 residues. Germline-derived CDR1 and CDR2 are SGHRS and YFSETQ. The V end lost 2 bases, the J end lost 1 base, and 22 bases lay between the germline ends.

This chain's CDR3 is CASSLGGGIGTQYF. The CDR3 DNA is TGTGCCAGCAGCCTCGGTGGAGGGATAGGGACCCAGTACTTC. The genes are TRBV7-2 and TRBJ2-5, with D possibly TRBD2 on 6 matching bases. The CDR3 is 14 amino acids. The V end lost 5 bases, the J end lost 7 bases, and 17 bases lay between the germline ends. In germline, CDR1 is SGHTA, CDR2 FQGNSA.

The V gene is TRBV7-2, the J gene TRBJ2-7; TRBD2 aligns across 13 bases. J gave up 7 bases and V 6 bases, and 12 bases lay outside the gene matches. Germline CDR1 SGHTA, CDR2 FQGNSA. There are 16 residues in the CDR3. CDR3 region: CASSLTLAGGPREQYF. CDR3 nucleotides: TGTGCCAGCAGTCTAACACTAGCGGGAGGGCCGAGAGAGCAGTACTTC.

The chain carries TRBV15 and TRBJ2-7; tentatively, D is TRBD1 (6 bases). The CDR3 totals 15 residues. Germline assignment: CDR1 LNHNV and CDR2 YYDKDF (reference sequence). Trimming took 5 bases from V and 4 from J, leaving 18 bases between them. CDR3 coding DNA: TGTGCCACCAGCGGCTCGACAGGTGGTGTATACGAGCAGTACTTC. It specifies CATSGSTGGVYEQYF.

The chain is built from TRBV7-2 and TRBJ2-7; 7 bases are shared with TRBD2. With V trimmed by 5 bases and J by 2 bases, 3 bases remained unmatched. In germline, CDR1 is SGHTA, CDR2 FQGNSA. The CDR3 runs to 13 residues. CDR3 coding DNA: TGTGCCAGCAGCGCCCGGGGGGCCTACGAGCAGTACTTC. Its translation: CASSARGAYEQYF.

The CDR3 is CASSEGGGYEQYF. CDR3 nucleotide sequence: TGCGCCAGCAGTGAGGGGGGAGGCTACGAGCAGTACTTC. V gene TRBV10-1 combines with J gene TRBJ2-7, with a possible D match to TRBD2 (6 bases). The CDR3 has 13 residues. Germline values: CDR1 WNHNN, CDR2 SYGVQD (reference sequence). Trimming shortened V by 2 bases and J by 3 bases, and 8 bases separated the two germline ends.

This sequence joins TRBV25-1 and TRBJ1-5; TRBD1 aligns across 7 bases. The length of the CDR3 is 14 residues. Germline CDR1 is MGHDK and CDR2 is SYGVNS. Trimming removed 4 bases from V and 10 bases from J; junction bases left unmatched: 10. The CDR3 bases are TGTGCCAGCAGTGGGTATACAGGGGAGGGACCCCAGCATTTT. It encodes CASSGYTGEGPQHF.

V gene TRBV29-1 combines with J gene TRBJ1-1, with D hard to call. Per germline, CDR1 SQVTM and CDR2 ANQGSEA. Trimming left V 0 bases short and J 4 bases short, with 15 bases between. The CDR3 is made up of 15 amino acids. The CDR3 bases are TGCAGCGTTGAAGAGTATGACGATCGGAGCACTGAAGCTTTCTTT. Its protein is CSVEEYDDRSTEAFF.

This rearrangement joins TRBV5-1 to TRBJ2-2; maybe TRBD1 (5 bases). V was clipped by 2 bases and J by 5 bases, with 13 bases between them. The CDR3 consists of 15 residues. Germline CDR1 is SGHRS and CDR2 is YFSETQ. The CDR3 sequence: CASSFVRAATGELFF. The CDR3 DNA reads as TGCGCCAGCAGCTTCGTCAGGGCCGCAACCGGGGAGCTGTTTTTT. Full variable domain (outside the CDR3, taken from reference TRBV5-1 and TRBJ2-2): KAGVTQTPRYLIKTRGQQVTLSCSPISGHRSVSWYQQTPGQGLQFLFEYFSETQRNKGNFPGRFSGRQFSNSRSEMNVSTLELGDSALYLCASSFVRAATGELFFGEGSRLTVL.

Details on this clone: Other DNA sequences within the sample encode an identical CDR3. CDR3 sequence (DNA): TGTGCCAGCAGCCCGACCGCCACAGATACGCAGTATTTT. Encoded protein: CASSPTATDTQYF. V is TRBV5-4 and J is TRBJ2-3; D is uncertain. This CDR3 region has 13 residues. Germline CDR1 reads SGHNT; CDR2 reads YYREEE (reference sequence). V lost 4 bases, J lost 2 bases, and 8 bases lay in between.

The chain recombines TRBV21-1 with TRBJ2-7; TRBD2, the D gene given by the table, was not confirmed from the DNA. TRBV21-1 is noted as a pseudogene. The CDR3 has 9 amino acids. The CDR3 nucleotides read TGTGCCAGCAGCAATCGGGACTCATTC. Translating it yields CASSNRDSF.

The rearrangement joins TRBV5-1 to TRBJ2-3, with D possibly being TRBD1 (5 bases). V was shortened by 0 bases and J by 2 bases, with 10 bases between the two germline ends. This CDR3 is built from 15 residues. Germline CDR1 is SGHRS and CDR2 is YFSETQ. CDR3 sequence (DNA): TGCGCCAGCAGCTTGGACAGGTCCAACACAGATACGCAGTATTTT. It specifies CASSLDRSNTDTQYF.

The chain combines TRBV7-3 with TRBJ2-7, with 7 positions matching TRBD2. This CDR3 comprises 13 residues. The trim removed 6 bases at V and 3 bases at J, leaving 5 bases unmatched. Per germline, CDR1 SGHTA and CDR2 FQGTGA. CDR3 region: CASSVGRGYEQYF. DNA for the CDR3: TGTGCCAGCAGTGTGGGGAGGGGCTACGAGCAGTACTTC.

CDR3 coding DNA: TGTGCCAGCTCACCCCTGGGAAGCCTTAGGGCAGAAAAACTGTTTTTT. Its protein is CASSPLGSLRAEKLFF. This chain uses TRBV18 with TRBJ1-4; D not resolved. The CDR3 consists of 16 residues. V was cut by 3 bases and J by 8 bases, with 19 bases left in between. Germline CDR1 reads KGHSH; CDR2 reads LQKENI.

J is TRBJ1-2 and V is TRBV5-6; D is undetermined. Trimming removed 10 bases at V and 8 bases at J, with 15 bases between. CDR1 is SGHDT, CDR2 YYEEEE, per germline. CDR3 size: 11 residues. CDR3 sequence (DNA): TGTGCCTCAGGAACGGCTAGCGGCTACACCTTC. It specifies CASGTASGYTF.

The sample holds a few counts of this clone. This rearrangement joins TRBV19 to TRBJ2-2; 7 bases fit TRBD1. CDR3 length: 14 amino acids. CDR1 LNHDA and CDR2 SQIVND come from the germline V gene (reference sequence). J lost 2 bases, V lost 4 bases, and 1 base had no gene match. Written as DNA, the CDR3 is TGTGCCAGTAGTAGGGACAGAAACACCGGGGAGCTGTTTTTT. Protein: CASSRDRNTGELFF.

The DNA of the CDR3 is TGTGCCAGCAGATACCTAGGACAGCCAACCTACGAGCAGTACTTC. Amino acids: CASRYLGQPTYEQYF. The chain is built from TRBV27 and TRBJ2-7, with D maybe TRBD1 (6 bases). Germline V CDR1 and CDR2: MNHEY, SMNVEV (reference sequence). Trimming removed 6 bases from V and 2 bases from J, with 17 bases in between. This CDR3 has 15 amino acids.

In this sample, this clone turned up once. The rearrangement uses TRBV5-1 and TRBJ2-1, with 9 bases identical to TRBD1. Germline-derived CDR1 and CDR2 are SGHRS and YFSETQ. This CDR3 has 15 residues. V shed 5 bases, J shed 6 bases, and the junction held 9 bases outside the gene matches. The chain's CDR3 is CASSSSGQGLNEQFF. Here the CDR3 DNA reads TGCGCCAGCAGTTCTTCCGGACAGGGGCTCAATGAGCAGTTCTTC. Complete variable domain (other parts from reference TRBV5-1 and TRBJ2-1): KAGVTQTPRYLIKTRGQQVTLSCSPISGHRSVSWYQQTPGQGLQFLFEYFSETQRNKGNFPGRFSGRQFSNSRSEMNVSTLELGDSALYLCASSSSGQGLNEQFFGPGTRLTVL.

V usage is TRBV5-4 and J usage is TRBJ2-1; TRBD1 is a possible D gene (6 bases). The CDR3 sequence is 17 residues long. The V and J ends lost 4 bases and 7 bases respectively, with 24 bases between them. From germline, CDR1 is SGHNT and CDR2 YYREEE (reference sequence). The CDR3 spells CASSQPSTGPSVNEQFF. The CDR3 DNA sequence: TGTGCCAGCAGCCAACCTTCGACAGGCCCCTCGGTGAATGAGCAGTTCTTC.

The chain combines TRBV29-1 with TRBJ2-7; TRBD2 might be the D (6 bases). The CDR3 spans 12 residues. Per the germline V gene, CDR1 is SQVTM and CDR2 is ANQGSEA. The V end lost 4 bases, the J end lost 3 bases, and 10 bases lay between the germline ends. The CDR3 bases are TGCAGCGTTGGCGGGGATCTCTACGAGCAGTACTTC. Protein product: CSVGGDLYEQYF.

Note on this clone: The same CDR3 can be traced to other DNA sequences in this sample. This chain links TRBV28 with TRBJ1-1; perhaps TRBD1 as D (5 bases). Trimming stripped 6 bases from V and 1 base from J, with 9 bases between. Looked up from germline, CDR1 is MDHEN and CDR2 is SYDVKM. This CDR3 has 13 amino acids. DNA for the CDR3: TGTGCCAGCAGACGAACAGGGAACACTGAAGCTTTCTTT. It translates to CASRRTGNTEAFF. The variable domain in full, completed from reference TRBV28 and TRBJ1-1, reads DVKVTQSSRYLVKRTGEKVFLECVQDMDHENMFWYRQDPGLGLRLIYFSYDVKMKEKGDIPEGYSVSREKKERFSLILESASTNQTSMYLCASRRTGNTEAFFGQGTRLTVV.

The J gene is TRBJ2-3, the V gene TRBV5-1; tentatively, D is TRBD2 (5 bases). Trimming pared 1 base from V and 1 base from J, leaving 10 bases between. Germline V gives CDR1 SGHRS, CDR2 YFSETQ. The CDR3 consists of 15 residues. The CDR3 sequence is CASSLWERGTDTQYF. The DNA for the CDR3 is TGCGCCAGCAGCTTGTGGGAGAGGGGCACAGATACGCAGTATTTT.

The rearrangement joins TRBV18 to TRBJ2-2; TRBD1 aligns across 9 bases. V shed 3 bases and J 4 bases; nucleotides not matched to a gene: 6. Germline-derived CDR1 and CDR2 are KGHSH and LQKENI. The CDR3 contains 16 residues. The CDR3 region is CASSPNLQGATGELFF. The CDR3 DNA reads as TGTGCCAGCTCACCTAACTTACAGGGGGCCACCGGGGAGCTGTTTTTT. Full variable domain (rest looked up from reference TRBV18 and TRBJ2-2): NAGVMQNPRHLVRRRGQEARLRCSPMKGHSHVYWYRQLPEEGLKFMVYLQKENIIDESGMPKERFSAEFPKEGPSILRIQQVVRGDSAAYFCASSPNLQGATGELFFGEGSRLTVL.

The chain is built from TRBV5-6 and TRBJ2-4; 7 bases are shared with TRBD2. J was trimmed by 6 bases and V by 7 bases; bases with no gene match: 16. The CDR3 extends over 16 amino acids. Germline assignment: CDR1 SGHDT and CDR2 YYEEEE. CDR3 DNA: TGTGCCAGCTCCGGGGTTGCGGGAGCCCGGAGAAACATTCAGTACTTC. It yields the protein CASSGVAGARRNIQYF.

On this clone itself: Other nucleotide sequences in the sample specify the same CDR3. CDR3 region: CASSVTGGDYGYTF. CDR3 DNA sequence: TGTGCCAGCAGTGTAACAGGGGGAGACTATGGCTACACCTTC. The chain carries TRBV6-1 and TRBJ1-2; 8 bases are a match to TRBD1. CDR3 length: 14 amino acids. From germline, CDR1 is MNHNS and CDR2 SASEGT. J gave up 3 bases and V 4 bases, and 4 bases lay outside the gene matches.

The chain has TRBV7-9 and TRBJ2-7, with 14 bases lining up with TRBD2. This CDR3 is built from 17 residues. V was pared by 6 bases and J by 2 bases, with 9 bases of the junction left unmatched. Germline-derived CDR1 and CDR2 are SEHNR and FQNEAQ (reference sequence). CDR3 region: CASRKGLAGVGTYEQYF. The DNA of the CDR3 is TGTGCCAGCAGAAAGGGACTAGCGGGAGTAGGTACCTACGAGCAGTACTTC.

In its sample, this clone was seen once. The chain couples TRBV7-2 to TRBJ2-3; D is uncertain. The CDR3 has 13 amino acids. Deletions cut 7 bases from V and 1 base from J, with 9 bases between. CDR1 SGHTA and CDR2 FQGNSA come from the germline V gene. The CDR3 loop is CASISTGTDTQYF. As DNA, the CDR3 is TGTGCCAGCATCTCCACGGGCACAGATACGCAGTATTTT.